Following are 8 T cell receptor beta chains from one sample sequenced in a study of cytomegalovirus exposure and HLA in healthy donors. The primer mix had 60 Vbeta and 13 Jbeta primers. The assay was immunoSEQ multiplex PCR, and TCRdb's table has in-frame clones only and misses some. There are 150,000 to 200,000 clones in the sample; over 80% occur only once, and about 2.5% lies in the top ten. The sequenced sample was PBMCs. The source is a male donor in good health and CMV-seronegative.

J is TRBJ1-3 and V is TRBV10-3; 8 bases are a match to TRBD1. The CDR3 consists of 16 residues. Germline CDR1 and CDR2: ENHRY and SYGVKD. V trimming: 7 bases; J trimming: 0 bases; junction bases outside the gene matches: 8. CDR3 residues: CAITGDRLISGNTIYF. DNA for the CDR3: TGTGCCATCACCGGGGACAGGCTAATCTCTGGAAACACCATATATTTT.

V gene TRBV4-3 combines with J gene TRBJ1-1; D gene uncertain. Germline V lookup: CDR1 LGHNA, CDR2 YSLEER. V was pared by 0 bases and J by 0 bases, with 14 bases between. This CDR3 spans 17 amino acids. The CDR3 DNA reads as TGCGCCAGCAGCCAAGATTTAGGAACAGACCTGAACACTGAAGCTTTCTTT. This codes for CASSQDLGTDLNTEAFF.

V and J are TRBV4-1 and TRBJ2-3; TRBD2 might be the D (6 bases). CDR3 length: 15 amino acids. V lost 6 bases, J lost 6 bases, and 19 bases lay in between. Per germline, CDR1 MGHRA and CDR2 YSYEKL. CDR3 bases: TGCGCCAGCAGTCCCTTGGGGGAAGGGAGGGATACGCAGTATTTT. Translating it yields CASSPLGEGRDTQYF.

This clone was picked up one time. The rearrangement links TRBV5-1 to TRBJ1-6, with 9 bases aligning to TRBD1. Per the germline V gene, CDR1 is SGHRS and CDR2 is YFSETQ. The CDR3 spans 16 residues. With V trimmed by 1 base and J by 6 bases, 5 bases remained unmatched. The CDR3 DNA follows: TGCGCCAGCAGCTTGAATGGACAGGGGAGTAATTCACCCCTCCACTTT. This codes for CASSLNGQGSNSPLHF.

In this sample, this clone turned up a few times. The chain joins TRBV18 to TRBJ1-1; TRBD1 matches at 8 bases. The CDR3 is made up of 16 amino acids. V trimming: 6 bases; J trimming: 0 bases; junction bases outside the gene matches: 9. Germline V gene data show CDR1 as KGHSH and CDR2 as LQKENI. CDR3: CASSPSQGAMNTEAFF. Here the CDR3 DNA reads TGTGCCAGCTCCCCTTCCCAGGGGGCGATGAACACTGAAGCTTTCTTT.

The CDR3 loop reads CASSLVGGSNEQFF. The CDR3 region has the DNA TGTGCCAGCAGCTTAGTCGGGGGGAGCAATGAGCAGTTCTTC. The genes are TRBV7-2 and TRBJ2-1; 7 bases agree with TRBD2. The germline CDR1 and CDR2 sequences are SGHTA and FQGNSA. Germline trimming cut 1 base from V and 6 bases from J; bases unmatched to any gene: 3. The CDR3 has 14 residues.

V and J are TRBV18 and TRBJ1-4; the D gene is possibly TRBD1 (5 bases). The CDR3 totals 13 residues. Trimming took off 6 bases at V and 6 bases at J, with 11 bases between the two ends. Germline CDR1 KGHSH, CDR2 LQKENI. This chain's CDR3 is CASSSDRDEKLFF. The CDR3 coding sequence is TGTGCCAGCTCTTCCGACAGAGATGAAAAACTGTTTTTT.

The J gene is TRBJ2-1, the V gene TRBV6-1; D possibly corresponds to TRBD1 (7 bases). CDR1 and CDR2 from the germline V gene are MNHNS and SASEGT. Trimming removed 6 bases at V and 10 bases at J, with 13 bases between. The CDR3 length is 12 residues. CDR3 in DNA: TGTGCCAGCAGGTGGCAGGGGGGAGAGCAGTTCTTC. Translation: CASRWQGGEQFF.